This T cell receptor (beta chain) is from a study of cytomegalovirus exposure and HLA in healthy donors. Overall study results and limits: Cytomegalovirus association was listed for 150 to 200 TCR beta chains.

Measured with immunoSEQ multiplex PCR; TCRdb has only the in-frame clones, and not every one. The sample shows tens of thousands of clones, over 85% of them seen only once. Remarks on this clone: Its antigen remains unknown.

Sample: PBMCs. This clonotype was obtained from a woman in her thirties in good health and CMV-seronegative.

CDR3 nucleotides: TGTGCCAGCAGCTTAGAGGGAGTCCCTCCTCGAGAGCAGTACTTC. As protein: CASSLEGVPPREQYF. J is TRBJ2-7 and V is TRBV7-8; tentatively, D is TRBD2 (5 bases). CDR1 and CDR2 (germline): SGHVS, FQNEAQ. The CDR3 loop spans 15 amino acids. The ends were cut back, 1 base at V and 7 bases at J, with 17 bases in the middle.